Shown below are 15 T cell receptor beta chains from a single sample sequenced in a study of blood T cell repertoires in COVID-19. The method was immunoSEQ multiplex PCR; TCRdb's version includes in-frame clones alone and lacks a portion of them. The sample holds hundreds of thousands of clones, about 88% seen once. Sequencing was done on a sample of PBMCs or T cells enriched from blood (not recorded which). Receptors were obtained from a middle-aged woman who had recovered from COVID-19.

The rearrangement joins TRBV9 to TRBJ1-2; D is possibly TRBD1 (6 bases). CDR1 is SGDLS and CDR2 is YYNGEE in the germline V gene. The CDR3 is 14 residues long. Between the trimmed V and J ends, which lost 0 bases and 8 bases, there was a span of 14 bases. The DNA of the CDR3 is TGTGCCAGCAGCGTAGACGGGGGGCTTTGGGGCTACACCTTC. Protein: CASSVDGGLWGYTF.

The chain carries TRBV6-1 and TRBJ1-1; no reliable D call. The germline V gene has CDR1 MNHNS and CDR2 SASEGT. V lost 2 bases to trimming and J lost 8 bases, with 9 bases between them. This CDR3 region has 12 residues. The CDR3 region is CASSEMLREAFF. The CDR3 DNA reads as TGTGCCAGCAGTGAAATGTTGAGGGAAGCTTTCTTT.

This clone has more than one count but fewer than ten. The chain employs TRBV10-3 and TRBJ2-3; 8 bases are a match to TRBD1. The CDR3 runs 13 residues. The V gene end was trimmed by 11 bases and the J gene end by 2 bases; junction bases not matched to a gene: 6. Germline values: CDR1 ENHRY, CDR2 SYGVKD. CDR3 sequence (DNA): TGTGCCGTTCGGACAGGGTCCACAGATACGCAGTATTTT. Protein: CAVRTGSTDTQYF.

The chain is built from TRBV2 and TRBJ2-3; 14 positions agree with TRBD2. The V segment lost 6 bases and the J segment 0 bases; nucleotides outside the gene matches: 8. The CDR3 extends over 18 amino acids. The germline V gene encodes CDR1 SNHLY and CDR2 FYNNEI. The CDR3 sequence is CASRHGLAGGPSTDTQYF. Here the CDR3 DNA reads TGTGCCAGCAGGCACGGACTAGCGGGGGGACCTAGCACAGATACGCAGTATTTT.

The rearrangement links TRBV11-2 to TRBJ2-7, with a possible D match to TRBD2 (5 bases). Germline CDR1 is SGHAT and CDR2 is FQNNGV. This CDR3 has 14 residues. V was trimmed by 5 bases and J by 2 bases, leaving 13 bases between them. CDR3 bases: TGTGCCAGCAGCCCCCTCTCGGGGACCTACGAGCAGTACTTC. It specifies CASSPLSGTYEQYF. The whole variable domain, filled in from reference TRBV11-2 and TRBJ2-7, reads EAGVAQSPRYKIIEKRQSVAFWCNPISGHATLYWYQQILGQGPKLLIQFQNNGVVDDSQLPKDRFSAERLKGVDSTLKIQPAKLEDSAVYLCASSPLSGTYEQYFGPGTRLTVT.

CDR3 loop: CASSPGTDNQPQHF. DNA of the CDR3: TGTGCCAGCAGCCCTGGGACAGACAATCAGCCCCAGCATTTT. V and J are TRBV9 and TRBJ1-5; 7 bases fit TRBD1. The CDR3 runs to 14 residues. The ends lost 4 bases at V and 3 bases at J; junction bases unmatched: 4. The V gene's germline CDR1 is SGDLS and CDR2 YYNGEE.

The chain links TRBV6-6 to TRBJ1-1, with a possible D match to TRBD1 (6 bases). V lost 7 bases and J 4 bases, leaving 19 bases between the germline ends. The CDR3 extends over 15 amino acids. Germline lookup yields CDR1 MNHNY and CDR2 SVGAGI (reference sequence). CDR3 protein: CASIAPGGVPTEAFF. DNA of the CDR3: TGTGCCAGCATTGCTCCGGGGGGCGTACCCACTGAAGCTTTCTTT.

A single count supports this clone. This rearrangement joins TRBV19 to TRBJ2-7; 8 nucleotides line up with TRBD1. Germline V gives CDR1 LNHDA, CDR2 SQIVND (reference sequence). Trimming took 5 bases from V and 3 from J; bases not matched to a gene: 18. The CDR3 runs 18 residues. The CDR3 region has the DNA TGTGCCAGTAGTTCCCATTACGACAGGGGCGTGGGGGGCTACGAGCAGTACTTC. This translates into CASSSHYDRGVGGYEQYF. The full variable domain, in which reference TRBV19 and TRBJ2-7 provide the parts outside the CDR3, is DGGITQSPKYLFRKEGQNVTLSCEQNLNHDAMYWYRQDPGQGLRLIYYSQIVNDFQKGDIAEGYSVSREKKESFPLTVTSAQKNPTAFYLCASSSHYDRGVGGYEQYFGPGTRLTVT.

The V and J genes are TRBV4-3 and TRBJ2-5, with 10 bases lining up with TRBD1. In germline, CDR1 is LGHNA, CDR2 YSLEER. CDR3 length: 16 amino acids. The trim removed 4 bases at V and 0 bases at J, leaving 5 bases unmatched. The CDR3 DNA reads as TGCGCCAGCAGCCCCTCCGGGACAGGGGACCAAGAGACCCAGTACTTC. Its translation: CASSPSGTGDQETQYF.

The gene calls are TRBV2 and TRBJ2-7, with D possibly matching TRBD1 (5 bases). The CDR3 runs 14 residues. Trimming removed 6 bases at V and 0 bases at J, with 12 bases between. The germline CDR1 and CDR2 sequences are SNHLY and FYNNEI. This chain's CDR3 is CASRFDRNSYEQYF. The CDR3 nucleotides are TGTGCCAGCAGATTTGACAGAAACTCCTACGAGCAGTACTTC.

In its sample, this clone was seen a few times. The chain combines TRBV27 with TRBJ1-4, with D tentatively TRBD1 (6 bases). Germline values: CDR1 MNHEY, CDR2 SMNVEV (reference sequence). The CDR3 consists of 13 residues. Trimming removed 5 bases at V and 11 bases at J, with 15 bases between. In nucleotides, the CDR3 is TGTGCCAGCAGTGGCTTGACAGGATCTAAACTGTTTTTT. Residues: CASSGLTGSKLFF.

V usage is TRBV7-2 and J usage is TRBJ1-2; 8 nucleotides line up with TRBD1. The V gene's germline CDR1 is SGHTA and CDR2 FQGNSA. The CDR3 sequence is 15 residues long. V gave up 5 bases and J gave up 1 base; unmatched junction bases: 6. CDR3 bases: TGTGCCAGCAGCGGTACTGACAGGGGTAACTATGGCTACACCTTC. Translated, it gives CASSGTDRGNYGYTF.

This chain connects TRBV23-1 to TRBJ2-7; 7 bases fit TRBD1. TRBV23-1 qualifies as an ORF whose function is uncertain. The CDR3 totals 13 residues. V lost 4 bases to trimming and J lost 3 bases; unmatched junction nucleotides: 3. CDR3 DNA sequence: TGCGCCAGCAGTCGGGGACAGAGCTACGAGCAGTACTTC. This gives the protein CASSRGQSYEQYF.

This chain uses TRBV5-4 with TRBJ1-2; 8 bases line up with TRBD1. Trimming at V came to 3 bases and at J to 3 bases, leaving 4 bases not matched to a gene. Germline CDR1 is SGHNT and CDR2 is YYREEE (reference sequence). The CDR3 has 14 residues. Here the CDR3 DNA reads TGTGCCAGCAGCTCGGACAGGGTTGACTATGGCTACACCTTC. As protein: CASSSDRVDYGYTF.

This rearrangement joins TRBV7-2 to TRBJ1-2; maybe TRBD1 (5 bases). Trimming cost V 4 bases and J 6 bases, with 21 bases left between them. The CDR3 totals 16 residues. CDR1 and CDR2 (germline): SGHTA, FQGNSA. CDR3: CASSSSLVRVVDGYTF. CDR3 DNA: TGTGCCAGCAGCTCCTCACTCGTCAGGGTCGTCGATGGCTACACCTTC.